One T cell receptor beta chain is described in this entry. No cognate antigen has been identified for it. Base qualities are not at hand, and no much larger clone is one base apart. RNA was extracted using the RNeasy kit, and roughly 0.5 to 1 microgram was reverse transcribed with random hexamers. TCR beta CDR3 regions were amplified with the immunoSEQ multiplex PCR assay covering 54 Vbeta and 13 Jbeta segments. Bias from PCR amplification was corrected by using a synthetic template baseline for primer optimization and for computational correction. In the source study's methods: Reads were assigned to V, D and J genes according to IMGT and analyzed in immunoSEQ Analyzer, with only productive sequences retained. Clonality was calculated as one minus the Shannon entropy normalized by log2 of the number of productive unique sequences. For each patient and control, public and private clones were evaluated among the 100 most prevalent clones. Susac-specific clones were defined as absent from healthy and MS cohorts, over a thousand published viral clones and other ImmuneACCESS disease sequences. The raw public reads went through TCRdb reprocessing: fastp at Q25, MiXCR clone calling, in-frame beta chains kept. Here each entry gathers all rows of one CDR3 protein and keeps the most common genes and DNA. These V and J calls derive from TCRdb rather than the authors' analysis. The sample has 300,000 to 350,000 distinct CDR3 sequences on record, just over 90% of them singletons. Less than 0.08% of the sample lies in the top ten.

This record comes from a study of CD8 T cells in Susac syndrome (dated by TCRdb to between 2018 and 2020). General notes on the study: Repertoire sequencing was used to test whether CD8+ T cell activation and differentiation in Susac syndrome was antigen driven. On the study overall, not on this receptor specifically: The number of individuals in the TCR sequencing and HLA analysis was recognized as being relatively small.

Trimming takes 0 bases from V and 9 bases from J, and the germline ends sit 12 bases apart. Sequences SGHDT (CDR1) and YYEEEE (CDR2) are obtained from the germline V gene. From cysteine to phenylalanine, the CDR3 is 13 amino acids long. The entry retains the CDR3 DNA only, 39 bases that are in frame from base 1. Peripheral blood CD8+ and CD4+ T cells from healthy donors, Susac syndrome patients and multiple sclerosis patients were profiled by high-throughput TCR beta sequencing. The multiple sclerosis controls were treatment-naive patients whose relapsing-remitting disease, either stable or active, fulfilled the revised McDonald criteria. CD8+ TEMRA cells were enriched by FACS, while bulk CD8+ and CD4+ T cells were purified by magnetic negative isolation. Blood was collected in EDTA tubes and processed within 24 hours, with PBMCs isolated through density gradient centrifugation. PBMCs destined for TCR sequencing were cryopreserved in liquid nitrogen and later thawed in a 37 °C water bath. The sorted or isolated CD4+, CD8+ and CD8+ TEMRA cells had a purity of 90% or higher.

Sequencing used CD4+ T cells from PBMCs. This receptor was taken from a human donor with multiple sclerosis. This receptor chain uses TRBV5-6 and TRBJ1-2, with TRBD1 as a weak D call on 6 bases. The DNA reads as follows: TGTGCCAGCAGCTTGGTGGGGGGCCGAAGCTACACCTTC. Translated, this gives CASSLVGGRSYTF. Where the CDR3 stops, the reference TRBV5-6 and TRBJ1-2 genes take over; the full variable domain is DAGVTQSPTHLIKTRGQQVTLRCSPKSGHDTVSWYQQALGQGPQFIFQYYEEEERQRGNFPDRFSGHQFPNYSSELNVNALLLGDSALYLCASSLVGGRSYTFGSGTRLTVV.